The entry below gives a single TCR beta chain sequence along with its context. These data are taken from a study of cytomegalovirus exposure and HLA in healthy donors. The CDR3 runs to 14 residues. Germline V lookup: CDR1 SGHTS, CDR2 YDEGEE. Trimming at V came to 3 bases and at J to 0 bases, leaving 2 bases not matched to a gene. Amplification used 60 Vbeta primers and 13 Jbeta primers. Source study methods: Unique TCR beta chains totaled approximately 83 million in a later count, with roughly 11 million of them shared. Some clones are missing from TCRdb's copy, which holds only in-frame ones; the method was immunoSEQ multiplex PCR. From that table come the V and J calls and clone size; the DNA was used to work out D and trimming. The table shows 95,000 to 110,000 clones, with 60% to 85% occurring only once.

The source is a man aged 45-65 years in good health and CMV-seropositive. The gene calls are TRBV5-8 and TRBJ2-7; 8 nucleotides match TRBD1. Sequencing was done on a sample of PBMCs. The CDR3 loop reads CASSYQGASYEQYF. The CDR3 DNA sequence: TGTGCCAGCAGCTACCAGGGGGCCTCCTACGAGCAGTACTTC. The complete variable domain, with remaining parts taken from reference TRBV5-8 and TRBJ2-7, reads EAGVTQSPTHLIKTRGQQATLRCSPISGHTSVYWYQQALGLGLQFLLWYDEGEERNRGNFPPRFSGRQFPNYSSELNVNALELEDSALYLCASSYQGASYEQYFGPGTRLTVT.